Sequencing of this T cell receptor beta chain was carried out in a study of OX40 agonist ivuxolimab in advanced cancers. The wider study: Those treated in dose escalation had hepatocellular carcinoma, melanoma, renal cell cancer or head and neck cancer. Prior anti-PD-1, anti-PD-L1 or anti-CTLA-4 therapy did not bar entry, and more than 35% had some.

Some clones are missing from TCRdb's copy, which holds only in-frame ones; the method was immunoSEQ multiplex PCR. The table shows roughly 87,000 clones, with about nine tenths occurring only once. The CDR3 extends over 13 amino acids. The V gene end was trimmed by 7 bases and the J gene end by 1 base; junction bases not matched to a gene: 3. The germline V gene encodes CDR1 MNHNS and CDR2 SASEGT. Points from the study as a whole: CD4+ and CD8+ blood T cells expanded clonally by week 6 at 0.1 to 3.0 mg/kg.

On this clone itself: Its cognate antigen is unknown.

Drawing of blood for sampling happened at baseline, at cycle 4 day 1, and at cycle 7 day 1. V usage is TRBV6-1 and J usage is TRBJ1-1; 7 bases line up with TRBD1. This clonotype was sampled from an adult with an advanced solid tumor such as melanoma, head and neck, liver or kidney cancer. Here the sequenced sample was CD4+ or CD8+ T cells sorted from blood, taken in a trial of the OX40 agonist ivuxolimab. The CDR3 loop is CASMDRRNTEAFF. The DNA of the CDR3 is TGTGCCAGCATGGACAGGAGGAACACTGAAGCTTTCTTT.